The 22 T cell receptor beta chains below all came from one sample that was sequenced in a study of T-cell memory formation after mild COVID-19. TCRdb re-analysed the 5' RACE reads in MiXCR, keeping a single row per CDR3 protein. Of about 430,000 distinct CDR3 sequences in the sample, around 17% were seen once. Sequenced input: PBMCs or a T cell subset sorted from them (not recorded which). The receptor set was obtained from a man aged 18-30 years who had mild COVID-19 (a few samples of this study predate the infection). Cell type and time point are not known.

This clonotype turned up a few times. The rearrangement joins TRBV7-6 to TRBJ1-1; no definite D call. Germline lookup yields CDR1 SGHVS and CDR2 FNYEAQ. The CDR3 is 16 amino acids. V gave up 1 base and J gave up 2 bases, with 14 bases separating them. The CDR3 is CASSLEVSGLNTEAFF. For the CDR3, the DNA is TGTGCCAGCAGCTTAGAGGTGTCAGGTCTAAACACTGAAGCTTTCTTT.

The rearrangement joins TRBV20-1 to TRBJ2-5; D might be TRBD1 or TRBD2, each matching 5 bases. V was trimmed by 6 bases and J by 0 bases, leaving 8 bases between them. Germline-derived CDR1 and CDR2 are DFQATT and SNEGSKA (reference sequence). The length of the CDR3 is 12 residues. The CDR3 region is CSAGTDQETQYF. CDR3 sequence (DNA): TGCAGTGCCGGGACGGACCAAGAGACCCAGTACTTC.

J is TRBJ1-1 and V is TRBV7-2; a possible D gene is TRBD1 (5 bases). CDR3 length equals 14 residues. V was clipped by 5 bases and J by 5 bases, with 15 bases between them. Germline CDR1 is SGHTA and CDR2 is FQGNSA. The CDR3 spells CASSQGGRGTEAFF. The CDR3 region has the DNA TGTGCCAGCAGCCAGGGAGGTCGGGGAACTGAAGCTTTCTTT.

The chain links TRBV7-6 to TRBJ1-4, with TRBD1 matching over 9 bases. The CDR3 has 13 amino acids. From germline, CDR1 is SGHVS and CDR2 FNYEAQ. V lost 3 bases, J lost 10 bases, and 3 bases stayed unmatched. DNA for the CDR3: TGTGCCAGCAGCTTGGGACAGGGTGCAAAACTGTTTTTT. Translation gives CASSLGQGAKLFF.

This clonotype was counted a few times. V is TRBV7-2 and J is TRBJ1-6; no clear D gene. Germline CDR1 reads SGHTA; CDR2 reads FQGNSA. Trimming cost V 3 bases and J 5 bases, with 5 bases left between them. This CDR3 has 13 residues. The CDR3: CASSLDHNSPLHF. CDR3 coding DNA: TGTGCCAGCAGCTTGGACCATAATTCACCCCTCCACTTT.

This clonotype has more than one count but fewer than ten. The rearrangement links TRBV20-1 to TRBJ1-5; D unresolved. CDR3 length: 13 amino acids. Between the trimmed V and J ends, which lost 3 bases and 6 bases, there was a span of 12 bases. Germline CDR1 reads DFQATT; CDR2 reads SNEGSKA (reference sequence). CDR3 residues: CSASVGSGQPQHF. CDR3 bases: TGCAGTGCTAGCGTTGGCAGTGGTCAGCCCCAGCATTTT.

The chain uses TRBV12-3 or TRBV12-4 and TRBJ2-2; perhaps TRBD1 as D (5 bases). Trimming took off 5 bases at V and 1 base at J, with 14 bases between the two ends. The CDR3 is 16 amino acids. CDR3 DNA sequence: TGTGCCAGCAGTCAACCCAGGGTGGAGAACACCGGGGAGCTGTTTTTT. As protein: CASSQPRVENTGELFF.

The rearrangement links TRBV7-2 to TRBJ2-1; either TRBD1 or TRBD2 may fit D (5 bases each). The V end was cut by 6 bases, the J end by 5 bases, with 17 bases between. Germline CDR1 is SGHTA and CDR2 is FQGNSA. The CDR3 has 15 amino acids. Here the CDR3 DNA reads TGTGCCAGCAGTTTTGCCGGGACGGTTAACAATGAGCAGTTCTTC. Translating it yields CASSFAGTVNNEQFF. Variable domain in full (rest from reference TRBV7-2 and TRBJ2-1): GAGVSQSPSNKVTEKGKDVELRCDPISGHTALYWYRQSLGQGLEFLIYFQGNSAPDKSGLPSDRFSAERTGGSVSTLTIQRTQQEDSAVYLCASSFAGTVNNEQFFGPGTRLTVL.

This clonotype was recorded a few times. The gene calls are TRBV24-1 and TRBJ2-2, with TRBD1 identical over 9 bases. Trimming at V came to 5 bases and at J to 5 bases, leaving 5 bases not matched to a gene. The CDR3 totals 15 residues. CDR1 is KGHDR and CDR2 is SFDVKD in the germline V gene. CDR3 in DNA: TGTGCCACCAGTGGGTGGACAGGGGCTACCGGGGAGCTGTTTTTT. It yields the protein CATSGWTGATGELFF.

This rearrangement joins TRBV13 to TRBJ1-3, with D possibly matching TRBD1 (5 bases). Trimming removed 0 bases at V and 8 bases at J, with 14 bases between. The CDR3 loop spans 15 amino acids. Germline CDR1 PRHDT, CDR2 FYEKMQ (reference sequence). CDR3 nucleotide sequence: TGTGCCAGCAGCTTAGGCCTAGGGACTCTATACACCATATATTTT. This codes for CASSLGLGTLYTIYF.

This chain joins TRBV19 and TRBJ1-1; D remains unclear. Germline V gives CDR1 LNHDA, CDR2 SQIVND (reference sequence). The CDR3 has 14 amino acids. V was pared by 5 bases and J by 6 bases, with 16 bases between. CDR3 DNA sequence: TGTGCCAGTAGTCCCCACTCAGGCCAGGCTGAAGCTTTCTTT. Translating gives CASSPHSGQAEAFF.

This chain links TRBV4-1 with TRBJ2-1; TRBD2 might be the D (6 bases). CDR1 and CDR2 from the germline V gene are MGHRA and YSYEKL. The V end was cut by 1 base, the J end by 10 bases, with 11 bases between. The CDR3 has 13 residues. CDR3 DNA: TGCGCCAGCAGCCAAGCCCCCGGGGGAGAGCAGTTCTTC. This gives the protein CASSQAPGGEQFF.

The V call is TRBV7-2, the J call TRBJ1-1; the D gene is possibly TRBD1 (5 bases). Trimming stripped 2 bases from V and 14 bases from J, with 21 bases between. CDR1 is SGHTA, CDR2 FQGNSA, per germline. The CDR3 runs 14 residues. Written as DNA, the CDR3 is TGTGCCAGCAGCTTAAGCGGGCTGGGGCCTAGGGGATTCTTT. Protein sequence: CASSLSGLGPRGFF.

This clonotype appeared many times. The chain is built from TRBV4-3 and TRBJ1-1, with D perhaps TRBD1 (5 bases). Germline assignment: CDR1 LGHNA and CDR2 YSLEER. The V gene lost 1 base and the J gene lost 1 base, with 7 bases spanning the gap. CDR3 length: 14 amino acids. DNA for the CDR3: TGCGCCAGCAGCCAAGCGGGACGGAACACTGAAGCTTTCTTT. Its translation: CASSQAGRNTEAFF.

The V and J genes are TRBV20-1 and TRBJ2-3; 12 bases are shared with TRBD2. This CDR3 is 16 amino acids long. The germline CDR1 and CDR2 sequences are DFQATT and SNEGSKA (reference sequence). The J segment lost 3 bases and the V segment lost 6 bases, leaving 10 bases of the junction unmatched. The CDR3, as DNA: TGCAGTGCGGAGGACGGGACTAGCGGGCCTACAGATACGCAGTATTTT. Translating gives CSAEDGTSGPTDTQYF.

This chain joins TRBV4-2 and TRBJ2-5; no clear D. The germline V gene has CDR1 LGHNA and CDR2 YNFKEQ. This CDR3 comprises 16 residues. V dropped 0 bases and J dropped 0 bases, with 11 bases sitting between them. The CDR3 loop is CASSQDPGRYQETQYF. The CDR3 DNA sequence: TGTGCCAGCAGCCAAGACCCAGGCCGCTACCAAGAGACCCAGTACTTC.

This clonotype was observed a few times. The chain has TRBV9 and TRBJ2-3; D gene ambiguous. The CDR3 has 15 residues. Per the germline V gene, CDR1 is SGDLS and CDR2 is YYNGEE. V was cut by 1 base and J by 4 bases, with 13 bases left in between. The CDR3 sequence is CASSVTGLSSDTQYF. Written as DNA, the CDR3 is TGTGCCAGCAGCGTAACCGGGCTGAGCTCAGATACGCAGTATTTT.

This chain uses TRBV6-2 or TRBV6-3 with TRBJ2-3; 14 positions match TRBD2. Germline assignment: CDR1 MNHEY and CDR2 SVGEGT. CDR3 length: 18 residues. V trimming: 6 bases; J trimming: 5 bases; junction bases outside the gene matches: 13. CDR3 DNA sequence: TGTGCCAGCAGACCATGGAACAGACTAGCGGGGGGGAGAGATACGCAGTATTTT. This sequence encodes CASRPWNRLAGGRDTQYF.

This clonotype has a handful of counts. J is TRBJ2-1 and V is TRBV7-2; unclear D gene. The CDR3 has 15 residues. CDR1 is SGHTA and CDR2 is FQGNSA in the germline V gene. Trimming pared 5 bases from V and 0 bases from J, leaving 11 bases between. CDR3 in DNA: TGTGCCAGCAGCCCCTTCAAAGGCTCCTACAATGAGCAGTTCTTC. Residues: CASSPFKGSYNEQFF. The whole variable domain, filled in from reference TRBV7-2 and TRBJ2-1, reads GAGVSQSPSNKVTEKGKDVELRCDPISGHTALYWYRQSLGQGLEFLIYFQGNSAPDKSGLPSDRFSAERTGGSVSTLTIQRTQQEDSAVYLCASSPFKGSYNEQFFGPGTRLTVL.

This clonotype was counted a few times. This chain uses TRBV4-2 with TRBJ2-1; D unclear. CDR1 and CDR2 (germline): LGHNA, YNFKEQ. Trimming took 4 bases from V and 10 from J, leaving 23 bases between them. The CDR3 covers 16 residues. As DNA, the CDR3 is TGTGCCAGCAGCCCCCAAGTTGGTAGTAGTTTCGGCGAGCAGTTCTTC. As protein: CASSPQVGSSFGEQFF.

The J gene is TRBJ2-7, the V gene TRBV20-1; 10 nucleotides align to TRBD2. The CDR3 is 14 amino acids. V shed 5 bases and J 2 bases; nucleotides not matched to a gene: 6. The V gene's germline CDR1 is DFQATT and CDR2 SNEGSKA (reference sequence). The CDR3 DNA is TGCAGTGCTGGAAGGAGCGGGGGGGCCTACGAGCAGTACGTC. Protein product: CSAGRSGGAYEQYV.

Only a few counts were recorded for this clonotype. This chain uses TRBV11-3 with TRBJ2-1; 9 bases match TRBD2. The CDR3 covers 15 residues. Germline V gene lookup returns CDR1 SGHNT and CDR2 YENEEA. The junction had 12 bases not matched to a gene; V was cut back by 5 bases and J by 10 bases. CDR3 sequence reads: CASSPQAGGLNEQFF. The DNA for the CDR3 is TGTGCCAGCAGCCCACAAGCGGGGGGCCTGAACGAGCAGTTCTTC.